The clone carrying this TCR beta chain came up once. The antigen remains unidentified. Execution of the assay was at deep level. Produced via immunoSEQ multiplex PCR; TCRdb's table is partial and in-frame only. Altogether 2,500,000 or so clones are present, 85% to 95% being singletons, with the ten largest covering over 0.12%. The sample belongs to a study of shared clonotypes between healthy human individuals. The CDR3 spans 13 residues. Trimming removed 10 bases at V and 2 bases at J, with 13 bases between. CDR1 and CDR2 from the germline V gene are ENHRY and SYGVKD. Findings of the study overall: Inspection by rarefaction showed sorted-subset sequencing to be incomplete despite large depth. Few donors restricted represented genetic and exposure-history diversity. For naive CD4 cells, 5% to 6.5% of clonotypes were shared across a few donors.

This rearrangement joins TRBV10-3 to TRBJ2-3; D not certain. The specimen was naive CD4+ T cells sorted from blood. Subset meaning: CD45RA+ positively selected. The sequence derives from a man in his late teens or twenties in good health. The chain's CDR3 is CATIAGPTDTQYF. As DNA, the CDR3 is TGTGCCACAATCGCTGGGCCCACAGATACGCAGTATTTT.